This entry describes one T cell receptor (beta chain). The CDR3 runs 17 residues. V lost 2 bases to trimming and J lost 0 bases, with 14 bases between them. The germline CDR1 and CDR2 sequences are SGHVS and FNYEAQ. This sample was included in a study of blood T cell repertoires in COVID-19. Study-level information: Material from acute and convalescent COVID-19 was sourced from the United States, Italy and Spain. Sources were T cells, B-cell-depleted T cells, or PBMCs; the material itself was cDNA or gDNA.

Original processing methods: Estimates of nucleated cell counts were drawn from the amplification of reference gene primers. The table came from immunoSEQ multiplex PCR; TCRdb's copy has only in-frame clones and leaves some out. The DNA gave D and trimming, while V, J and clone size come from that table. Of 98,000 or so clones in the sample, roughly 89% were seen once. The chain has TRBV7-6 and TRBJ2-1; D possibly corresponds to TRBD2 (5 bases). This sequence was found in a human donor in a cohort sampled during active COVID-19. Sequenced: peripheral blood. The CDR3 loop reads CASSLRSGGSSYNEQFF. CDR3 DNA: TGTGCCAGCAGCTTACGAAGCGGAGGAAGCTCCTACAATGAGCAGTTCTTC.